This entry features one TCR beta chain sequence. This entry is derived from a study of T cell changes during pregnancy in multiple sclerosis. CDR3 length equals 15 residues. Trimming pared 2 bases from V and 0 bases from J, leaving 8 bases between. From germline, CDR1 is LNHDA and CDR2 SQIVND (reference sequence). The protocol was immunoSEQ multiplex PCR, while the TCRdb copy is restricted to in-frame clones and leaves out a portion. This table has some 30,000 clones, 70% to 90% appearing once. This sample comprised CD8+ T cells from peripheral blood mononuclear cells, obtained in the second trimester of pregnancy. The chain carries TRBV19 and TRBJ1-5; D is unresolved. The clonotype was recovered from a female donor with multiple sclerosis, enrolled in a pregnancy study. DNA of the CDR3: TGTGCCAGTAGTATAAGCTACTATAGCAATCAGCCCCAGCATTTT. Translated: CASSISYYSNQPQHF.